These 7 T cell receptor beta chains were sequenced from one sample in a study of blood T cell repertoires in COVID-19. The data were produced by immunoSEQ multiplex PCR, yet TCRdb's version contains in-frame clones alone and is incomplete. The data contain 180,000 or so clones, 75% to 85% of them singletons. Sequences were obtained from PBMCs or T cells enriched from blood (not recorded which). The source is a man in his fifties who had recovered from COVID-19.

The chain is built from TRBV7-6 and TRBJ1-1, with D tentatively TRBD1 (6 bases). The CDR3 loop spans 13 amino acids. V was pared by 0 bases and J by 7 bases, with 9 bases between. The V gene's germline CDR1 is SGHVS and CDR2 FNYEAQ. CDR3 coding DNA: TGTGCCAGCAGCTTAGCCCGGGACAATGAAGCTTTCTTT. Amino acids: CASSLARDNEAFF.

This chain uses TRBV7-2 with TRBJ1-5; 11 nucleotides match TRBD1. V lost 4 bases to trimming and J lost 6 bases; unmatched junction nucleotides: 8. This CDR3 has 16 residues. CDR1 SGHTA and CDR2 FQGNSA come from the germline V gene. The CDR3: CASSSRTGGVRQPQHF. In DNA form, the CDR3 reads TGTGCCAGCAGCTCCCGGACAGGGGGCGTACGTCAGCCCCAGCATTTT. Using reference TRBV7-2 and TRBJ1-5 for the parts outside the CDR3, the full variable domain is GAGVSQSPSNKVTEKGKDVELRCDPISGHTALYWYRQSLGQGLEFLIYFQGNSAPDKSGLPSDRFSAERTGGSVSTLTIQRTQQEDSAVYLCASSSRTGGVRQPQHFGDGTRLSIL.

This clone is a singleton in its sample. The junction shows a germline mismatch at one end, possibly a read error. The V and J genes are TRBV3-1 (or the pseudogene TRBV3-2) and TRBJ2-5; possibly TRBD1 for D (5 bases). The CDR3 covers 12 residues. Germline values: CDR1 LGHDT, CDR2 YNNKEL (reference sequence). The CDR3 protein is CASSIAKGQGHF. CDR3 coding DNA: TGTGCCAGCAGCATAGCTAAGGGGCAGGGTCACTTC.

This sequence joins TRBV10-2 and TRBJ1-1; D uncertain. From germline, CDR1 is WSHSY and CDR2 SAAADI. V lost 2 bases and J lost 7, with 8 bases in between. This CDR3 has 12 amino acids. The CDR3 nucleotides read TGCGCCAGCAGTGAGACTGGCGGTGAAGCTTTCTTT. Amino acid sequence: CASSETGGEAFF.

This clone was counted between two and nine times. The chain couples TRBV20-1 to TRBJ2-1, with TRBD2 matching over 10 bases. CDR3 length: 17 residues. CDR1 is DFQATT and CDR2 is SNEGSKA in the germline V gene (reference sequence). Unmatched junction bases numbered 11, after V lost 3 bases and J lost 3 bases. CDR3 amino acids: CSASKASGGPIYNEQFF. The CDR3 region has the DNA TGCAGTGCTAGTAAAGCTAGCGGGGGCCCCATCTACAATGAGCAGTTCTTC.

The chain uses TRBV30 and TRBJ2-3; 7 nucleotides align to TRBD2. The germline V gene encodes CDR1 GTSNPN and CDR2 SVGIG (reference sequence). Germline trimming cut 3 bases from V and 2 bases from J; bases unmatched to any gene: 8. This CDR3 contains 15 residues. The CDR3 protein is CAWSHPSGYTDTQYF. In DNA form, the CDR3 reads TGTGCCTGGAGCCATCCTAGCGGCTACACAGATACGCAGTATTTT.

The chain recombines TRBV19 with TRBJ1-5; a possible D gene is TRBD1 (6 bases). Germline CDR1 and CDR2: LNHDA and SQIVND (reference sequence). Trimming stripped 11 bases from V and 3 bases from J, with 17 bases between. This CDR3 region has 14 residues. The chain's CDR3 is CASRLRDNNQPQHF. The CDR3 DNA is TGTGCCTCCCGTCTAAGGGACAACAATCAGCCCCAGCATTTT.